This entry lists 5 T cell receptor beta chains sequenced from one sample in a study of shared clonotypes between healthy human individuals. Profiled with immunoSEQ multiplex PCR; TCRdb holds only in-frame clones, not every one. The repertoire holds some 2.1 million clones, around 93% seen once, with approximately 1.6% in the top ten. Naive CD8 cells lacked CD45RO, underwent positive selection for CCR7 and left out terminally differentiated effector memory CD45RA+ cells. The sequencing sample was made of naive CD8+ T cells from PBMCs. Source of these receptors: a man aged 18 to 29 in good health. Some clones in this sample may be carry-over from other donors' samples.

The V gene is TRBV5-1, the J gene TRBJ2-2; D is perhaps TRBD1 (5 bases). The germline CDR1 and CDR2 sequences are SGHRS and YFSETQ. The length of the CDR3 is 15 residues. The V end lost 4 bases, the J end lost 4 bases, and 14 bases lay between the germline ends. CDR3 loop: CASSTEGAVTGELFF. CDR3 in DNA: TGCGCCAGCAGCACGGAAGGGGCCGTCACCGGGGAGCTGTTTTTT.

J is TRBJ2-4 and V is TRBV19; either TRBD1 or TRBD2 may supply D (6 bases each). This CDR3 is 15 amino acids long. Germline V gene sequence: CDR1 LNHDA, CDR2 SQIVND (reference sequence). V lost 7 bases, J lost 3 bases, and 16 bases lay in between. The CDR3 region is CASKSPGADKNIQYF. DNA for the CDR3: TGTGCCAGTAAGAGTCCGGGGGCCGACAAAAACATTCAGTACTTC.

V gene TRBV27 combines with J gene TRBJ2-7; 15 bases align to TRBD2. V was clipped by 2 bases and J by 0 bases; unmatched bases: 2. Germline V gene data show CDR1 as MNHEY and CDR2 as SMNVEV (reference sequence). The CDR3 loop spans 17 amino acids. The CDR3 DNA reads TGTGCCAGCAGTTTAGGACTAGCGGGAGGGAGCTCCTACGAGCAGTACTTC. It encodes CASSLGLAGGSSYEQYF.

The chain combines TRBV11-2 with TRBJ1-1, with D unclear. The CDR3 sequence is 14 residues long. The V gene lost 1 base and the J gene lost 1 base, with 7 bases spanning the gap. Germline loops: CDR1 SGHAT, CDR2 FQNNGV. Written as DNA, the CDR3 is TGTGCCAGCAGCTTAGTTTTAGGGAACACTGAAGCTTTCTTT. Residues: CASSLVLGNTEAFF.

This chain links TRBV27 with TRBJ2-3; D is uncertain. In germline, CDR1 is MNHEY, CDR2 SMNVEV (reference sequence). The length of the CDR3 is 14 residues. Between the trimmed V and J ends, which lost 3 bases and 0 bases, there was a span of 7 bases. The CDR3 region has the DNA TGTGCCAGCAGTTTCCCTGGGAGCACAGATACGCAGTATTTT. It codes for CASSFPGSTDTQYF.